This TCR beta chain was sequenced for a study of spatial heterogeneity in lung cancer. The table lists this clonotype with many counts. Documented time point: blood at routine non-recurrence follow-up after resection. From tumor, nontumor lung or frozen PBMC, whole RNA was taken unsorted for sequencing. CDR1 and CDR2 (germline): LGHDT, YNNKEL (reference sequence). Deletions cut 0 bases from V and 2 bases from J, with 11 bases between. This CDR3 has 15 residues. MiXCR, run by TCRdb on the 5' RACE reads, gives a single entry per CDR3 protein. The sample has about 25,000 distinct CDR3 sequences, approximately 5.6% seen once.

V and J are TRBV3-1 and TRBJ2-7; D is uncertain. The source material was PBMCs, sampled at follow-up. The clonotype was recovered from a male donor with early-stage non-small cell lung cancer. This CDR3 is CASSQDTDPTYEQYF. Here the CDR3 DNA reads TGTGCCAGCAGCCAAGATACCGACCCAACCTACGAGCAGTACTTC.